Shown below are 4 T cell receptor beta chains from a single sample sequenced in a study of breast tumors, draining lymph nodes, adjacent tissues. Samples came from axillary lymph nodes draining the breast cancer. One entry per CDR3 protein, called by TCRdb with MiXCR from the multiplex PCR reads. This table has approximately 210,000 distinct CDR3 sequences, approximately 29% appearing once. Source material: axillary lymph node tissue. The source is a female donor with breast cancer. Some clones in this sample may be carry-over from other donors' samples.

The table lists this clonotype with a few counts. A much more abundant neighbour one base away suggests this may be a read error. V and J are TRBV20-1 and TRBJ2-1, with TRBD2 matching 9 bases. After removal of 3 bases from V and 9 bases from J, the junction contained 9 bases not matched to a gene. CDR3 length equals 14 residues. The germline V gene encodes CDR1 DFQATT and CDR2 SNEGSKA (reference sequence). CDR3 sequence reads: CSARSGRSRSEQFF. For the CDR3, the DNA is TGCAGTGCTAGGAGCGGGAGGTCTCGAAGTGAGCAGTTCTTC.

Comment on this clonotype: This CDR3 fails to terminate in the conserved phenylalanine or tryptophan, so it likely reflects a read error. The genes are TRBV30 and TRBJ2-7; the D is unclear. V lost 5 bases, J lost 1 base, and 6 bases lay in between. CDR1 is GTSNPN and CDR2 is SVGIG in the germline V gene (reference sequence). The CDR3 length is 11 residues. The CDR3 sequence is CAWRRSYEQYL. The CDR3 DNA follows: TGTGCCTGGCGCCGTTCCTACGAGCAGTACCTC.

This clonotype was seen ten or more times. The chain carries TRBV4-2 and TRBJ2-7; no firm D call. Trimming took off 0 bases at V and 0 bases at J, with 9 bases between the two ends. The CDR3 is made up of 15 amino acids. Germline assignment: CDR1 LGHNA and CDR2 YNFKEQ. The CDR3 DNA reads as TGTGCCAGCAGCCAAGACCGCACAAGCTCCTACGAGCAGTACTTC. The encoded protein is CASSQDRTSSYEQYF.

This clonotype was seen at least ten times. The genes are TRBV29-1 and TRBJ1-1, with D unresolved. Germline V lookup: CDR1 SQVTM, CDR2 ANQGSEA. V was pared by 6 bases and J by 8 bases, with 10 bases between. The CDR3 length is 10 residues. CDR3 nucleotide sequence: TGCAGCGTCGCGGACGCAGAAGCTTTCTTT. Translating gives CSVADAEAFF.